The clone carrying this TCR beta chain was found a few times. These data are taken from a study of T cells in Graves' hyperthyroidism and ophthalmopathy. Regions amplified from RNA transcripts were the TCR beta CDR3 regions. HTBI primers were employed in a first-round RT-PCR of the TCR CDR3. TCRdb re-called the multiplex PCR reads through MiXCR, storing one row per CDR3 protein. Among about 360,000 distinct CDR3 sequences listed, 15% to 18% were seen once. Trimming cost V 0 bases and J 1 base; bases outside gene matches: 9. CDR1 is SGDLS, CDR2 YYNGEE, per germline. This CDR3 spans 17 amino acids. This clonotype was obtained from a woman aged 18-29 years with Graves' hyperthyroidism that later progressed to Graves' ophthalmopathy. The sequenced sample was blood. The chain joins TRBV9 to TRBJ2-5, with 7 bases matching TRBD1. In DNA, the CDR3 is TGTGCCAGCAGCGTAGGGGTTACTAGGACAGGCCAAGAGACCCAGTACTTC. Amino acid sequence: CASSVGVTRTGQETQYF.